This T cell receptor beta chain was identified during a study of radiotherapy plus CTLA-4 blockade in lung cancer. TCRdb's copy holds only in-frame clones and misses some; the assay was immunoSEQ multiplex PCR. This sample yields about 51,000 clones, of which 77% are seen a single time; 2.4% belongs to the top ten. The germline gives CDR1 LNHNV, CDR2 YYDKDF (reference sequence). With V trimmed by 1 base and J by 2 bases, 1 base remained unmatched. The CDR3 covers 16 residues. The rearrangement uses TRBV15 and TRBJ2-5; 13 nucleotides agree with TRBD2. This material consisted of peripheral blood, taken from a patient treated with radiotherapy plus ipilimumab. This TCR came from a human donor with non-small cell lung cancer whose response to radiotherapy plus ipilimumab could not be evaluated. The CDR3 nucleotides read TGTGCCACCAGCAGAGCGGGACTAGCGGGGCAAGAGACCCAGTACTTC. Its translation is CATSRAGLAGQETQYF.